This passage covers 11 T cell receptor beta chains from one sample sequenced in a study of beta chain features in type 1 diabetes. Expressed TCRB transcripts were sequenced because the entire RNA isolate underwent reverse transcription. Method: immunoSEQ multiplex PCR; TCRdb's copy keeps in-frame clones and lacks some. The sample comprises 400,000 or so clones, around 10% of which are singletons, and about 0.64% rests with the top ten. Their recognized antigens are unknown. Notes on the study in general: Shortening of TCRB CDR3s, moderate but significant, appeared in all four CD4+ subsets of Type 1 diabetes patients.

Sequencing was done on a sample of central memory CD4+ T cells from blood. The receptor source for this set is a man under 40 with type 1 diabetes.

In its sample, this clone was seen a few times. The CDR3 end shows no conserved phenylalanine or tryptophan, and so a read error is likely. J is TRBJ2-7 and V is TRBV29-1; no clear D gene. This CDR3 contains 14 residues. With 7 bases removed from V and 0 bases from J, the gap between germline ends came to 16 bases. Germline V gives CDR1 SQVTM, CDR2 ANQGSEA. The CDR3 bases are TGCAGCGCCCTTGGCCGGCTGAGCTCCTACGAGCAGTACCTC. Translating gives CSALGRLSSYEQYL.

The chain joins TRBV10-3 to TRBJ2-5, with 10 bases identical to TRBD2. The J call may be in error: the DNA end matches TRBJ2-7 better. In germline, CDR1 is ENHRY, CDR2 SYGVKD. CDR3 length: 14 amino acids. The chain's CDR3 is CAIGSSGSGYEQYF. The CDR3, as DNA: TGTGCCATCGGGTCTAGCGGGAGCGGCTACGAGCAGTACTTC.

The V and J genes are TRBV11-3 and TRBJ1-1; D is undetermined. Germline V gene lookup returns CDR1 SGHNT and CDR2 YENEEA. V lost 2 bases, J lost 3 bases, and 10 bases lay in between. The CDR3 is made up of 14 amino acids. CDR3 DNA: TGTGCCAGCAGCTTATACCGCGGTGACACTGAAGCTTTCTTT. Amino acid sequence: CASSLYRGDTEAFF.

This clone was detected only a few times. The rearrangement uses TRBV28 and TRBJ2-1, with D possibly being TRBD1 (5 bases). This CDR3 is 16 amino acids long. Germline CDR1 and CDR2: MDHEN and SYDVKM. V was clipped by 4 bases and J by 0 bases, with 13 bases between them. CDR3 sequence (DNA): TGTGCCAGCAGTTCTGACAGATCTGGCTCCTACAATGAGCAGTTCTTC. Protein sequence: CASSSDRSGSYNEQFF.

J is TRBJ2-6 and V is TRBV6-1; D not resolved. The germline V gene has CDR1 MNHNS and CDR2 SASEGT. The CDR3 covers 16 residues. Trimming removed 4 bases at V and 0 bases at J, with 10 bases between. This chain's CDR3 is CASSVDVSSGANVLTF. The CDR3 coding sequence is TGTGCCAGCAGTGTGGATGTAAGCTCTGGGGCCAACGTCCTGACTTTC.

This clone was observed a few times. Here the CDR3 DNA reads TGTGCCAGCACCCCTGGAGGAGGGATCTATGGCTACACCTTC. Translated, it gives CASTPGGGIYGYTF. The chain combines TRBV28 with TRBJ1-2; D ambiguous. CDR3 size: 14 residues. Trimming stripped 7 bases from V and 4 bases from J, with 16 bases between. CDR1 MDHEN and CDR2 SYDVKM come from the germline V gene.

Only a few counts were recorded for this clone. The rearrangement links TRBV6-5 to TRBJ2-7, with D perhaps TRBD1 or TRBD2 (5 bases each). The CDR3 is made up of 13 amino acids. CDR1 and CDR2 from the germline V gene are MNHEY and SVGAGI. Trimming pared 10 bases from V and 0 bases from J, leaving 13 bases between. CDR3 nucleotides: TGTGCCACCCGCCCGGGGACCTCCTACGAGCAGTACTTC. Amino acids: CATRPGTSYEQYF.

V gene TRBV4-3 combines with J gene TRBJ2-1; 9 bases agree with TRBD2. CDR3 size: 17 residues. Germline V gene sequence: CDR1 LGHNA, CDR2 YSLEER. J lost 5 bases, V lost 1 base, and 9 bases had no gene match. This CDR3 is CASSQGLGGRGHNEQFF. CDR3 bases: TGCGCCAGCAGCCAAGGTCTCGGCGGGAGGGGCCACAATGAGCAGTTCTTC.

This clone was seen more than once but under ten times. The chain is built from TRBV5-4 and TRBJ1-3, with 8 bases that match TRBD1. The CDR3 has 16 residues. The V segment lost 4 bases and the J segment 0 bases; nucleotides outside the gene matches: 6. Per the germline V gene, CDR1 is SGHNT and CDR2 is YYREEE (reference sequence). The CDR3 protein is CASSRGQEVSGNTIYF. The CDR3 nucleotides read TGTGCCAGCAGCAGGGGACAGGAAGTCTCTGGAAACACCATATATTTT.

This clone has more than one count but fewer than ten. The rearrangement joins TRBV4-3 to TRBJ1-5; possible D gene TRBD1, 5 bases. The V end was cut by 0 bases, the J end by 7 bases, with 13 bases between. This CDR3 region has 15 residues. CDR1 and CDR2 (germline): LGHNA, YSLEER. In DNA form, the CDR3 reads TGCGCCAGCAGCCAAGATGGTAGGGGCGGCCAGCCCCAGCATTTT. It translates to CASSQDGRGGQPQHF.

The table lists this clone with many counts. The chain joins TRBV6-6 to TRBJ2-1; 10 nucleotides agree with TRBD1. Germline V gives CDR1 MNHNY, CDR2 SVGAGI (reference sequence). The CDR3 totals 14 residues. The V gene end was trimmed by 2 bases and the J gene end by 10 bases; junction bases not matched to a gene: 5. CDR3 region: CASSYPTGGNEQFF. CDR3 in DNA: TGTGCCAGCAGTTACCCGACAGGGGGCAACGAGCAGTTCTTC.